This TCR beta chain was sequenced in a study of T cells in Graves' hyperthyroidism and ophthalmopathy. Overall study results and limits: A model built on 13 V-J features separated ophthalmopathy from stable hyperthyroidism.

To note about this clonotype: The antigen remains undetermined.

Trimming stripped 5 bases from V and 4 bases from J, with 12 bases between. Germline V CDR1 and CDR2: SQVTM, ANQGSEA. The CDR3 length is 13 residues. TCR beta CDR3 sequences were amplified from RNA transcripts. An initial round of RT-PCR targeting the TCR CDR3 relied on the HTBI primer set. TCRdb called the multiplex PCR reads again in MiXCR, with one record for every CDR3 protein. Of roughly 510,000 distinct CDR3 sequences in the sample, 46% were seen once. The receptor was derived from an adult woman with Graves' disease, either hyperthyroidism or ophthalmopathy (not recorded which). The chain recombines TRBV29-1 with TRBJ1-3; D call uncertain. Material: peripheral blood or thyroid tissue (not recorded which). The CDR3 DNA reads as TGCAGCGTTAGGGAAACGGGAGGAAACACCATATATTTT. Its translation: CSVRETGGNTIYF.